This TCR beta chain originates from a study of T cell responses to AZD1222 COVID-19 vaccine. Study-level results: Spike-wide coverage was observed for vaccine-associated CD4 TCRs, with dominant responses at 160-218 and 743-854.

Regarding this clone: What it binds is unknown.

Assay used: immunoSEQ multiplex PCR; TCRdb lists only in-frame clones, some missing. The table shows about 120,000 clones, with about 87% occurring only once. The CDR3 contains 15 residues. Germline loops: CDR1 SNHLY, CDR2 FYNNEI. V lost 2 bases, J lost 5 bases, and 15 bases lay in between. This clonotype originated in an adult in good health. The chain carries TRBV2 and TRBJ1-2; weak D call: TRBD1 (6 bases). Sequenced material: peripheral blood, taken on day 0 of AZD1222 vaccination. CDR3 in DNA: TGTGCCAGCAGTGAACTCCCGGACAGCCTTTATGGCTACACCTTC. Residues: CASSELPDSLYGYTF.